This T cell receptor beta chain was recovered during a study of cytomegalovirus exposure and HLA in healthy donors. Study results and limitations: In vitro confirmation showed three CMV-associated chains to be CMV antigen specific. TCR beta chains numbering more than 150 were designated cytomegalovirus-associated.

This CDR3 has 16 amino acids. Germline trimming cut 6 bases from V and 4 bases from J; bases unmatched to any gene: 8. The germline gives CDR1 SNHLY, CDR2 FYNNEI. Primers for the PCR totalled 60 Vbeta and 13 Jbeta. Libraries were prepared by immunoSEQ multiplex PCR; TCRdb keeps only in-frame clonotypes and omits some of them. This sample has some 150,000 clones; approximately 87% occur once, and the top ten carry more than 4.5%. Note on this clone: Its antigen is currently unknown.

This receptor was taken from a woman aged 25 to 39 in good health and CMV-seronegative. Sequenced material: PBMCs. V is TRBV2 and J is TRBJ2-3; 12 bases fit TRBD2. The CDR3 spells CASRLSSGGAPDTQYF. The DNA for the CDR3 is TGTGCCAGCAGATTATCTAGCGGGGGGGCCCCAGATACGCAGTATTTT. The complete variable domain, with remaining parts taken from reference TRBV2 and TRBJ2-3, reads EPEVTQTPSHQVTQMGQEVILRCVPISNHLYFYWYRQILGQKVEFLVSFYNNEISEKSEIFDDQFSVERPDGSNFTLKIRSTKLEDSAMYFCASRLSSGGAPDTQYFGPGTRLTVL.